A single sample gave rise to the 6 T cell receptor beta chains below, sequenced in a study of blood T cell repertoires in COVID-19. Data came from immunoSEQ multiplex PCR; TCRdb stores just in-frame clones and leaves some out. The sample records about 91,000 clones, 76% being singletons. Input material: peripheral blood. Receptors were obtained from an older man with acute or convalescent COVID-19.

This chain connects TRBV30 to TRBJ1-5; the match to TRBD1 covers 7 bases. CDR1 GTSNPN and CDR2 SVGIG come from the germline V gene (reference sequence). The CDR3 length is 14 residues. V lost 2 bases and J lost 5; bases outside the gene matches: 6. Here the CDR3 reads CAWSPGTEDQPQHF. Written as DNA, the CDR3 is TGTGCCTGGAGTCCCGGGACAGAGGATCAGCCCCAGCATTTT.

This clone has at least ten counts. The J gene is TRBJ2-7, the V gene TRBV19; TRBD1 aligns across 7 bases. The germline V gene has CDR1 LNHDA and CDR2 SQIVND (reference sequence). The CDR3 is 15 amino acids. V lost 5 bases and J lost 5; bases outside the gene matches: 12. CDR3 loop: CASSPRPGQLDEQYF. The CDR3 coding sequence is TGTGCCAGTAGTCCAAGGCCGGGACAGCTGGACGAGCAGTACTTC. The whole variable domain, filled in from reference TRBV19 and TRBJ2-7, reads DGGITQSPKYLFRKEGQNVTLSCEQNLNHDAMYWYRQDPGQGLRLIYYSQIVNDFQKGDIAEGYSVSREKKESFPLTVTSAQKNPTAFYLCASSPRPGQLDEQYFGPGTRLTVT.

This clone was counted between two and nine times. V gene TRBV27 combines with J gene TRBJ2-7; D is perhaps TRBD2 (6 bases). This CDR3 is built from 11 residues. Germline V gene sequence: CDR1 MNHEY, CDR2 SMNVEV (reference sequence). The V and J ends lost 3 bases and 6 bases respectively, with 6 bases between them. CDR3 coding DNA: TGTGCCAGCAGTTTCGGGGGCGAGCAGTACGTC. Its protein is CASSFGGEQYV.

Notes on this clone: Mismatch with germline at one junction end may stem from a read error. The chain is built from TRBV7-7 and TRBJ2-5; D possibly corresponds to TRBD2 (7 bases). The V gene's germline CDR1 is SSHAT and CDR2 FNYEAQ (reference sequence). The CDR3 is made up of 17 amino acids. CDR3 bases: TGTGCTAGCAGCAGAGGCACTTTGGGGGCCGGGGGGGAGACCCAGTACTTC. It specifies CASSRGTLGAGGETQYF. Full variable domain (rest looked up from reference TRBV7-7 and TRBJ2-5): GAGVSQSPRYKVTKRGQDVTLRCDPISSHATLYWYQQALGQGPEFLTYFNYEAQPDKSGLPSDRFSAERPEGSISTLTIQRTEQRDSAMYRCASSRGTLGAGGETQYFGPGTRLLVL.

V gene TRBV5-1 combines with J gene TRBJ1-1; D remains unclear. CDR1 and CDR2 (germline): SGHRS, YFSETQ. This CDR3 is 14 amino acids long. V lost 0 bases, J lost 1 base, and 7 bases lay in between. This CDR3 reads CASSLVGRNTEAFF. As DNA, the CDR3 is TGCGCCAGCAGCTTGGTAGGGAGGAACACTGAAGCTTTCTTT. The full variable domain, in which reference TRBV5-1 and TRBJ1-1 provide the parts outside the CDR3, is KAGVTQTPRYLIKTRGQQVTLSCSPISGHRSVSWYQQTPGQGLQFLFEYFSETQRNKGNFPGRFSGRQFSNSRSEMNVSTLELGDSALYLCASSLVGRNTEAFFGQGTRLTVV.

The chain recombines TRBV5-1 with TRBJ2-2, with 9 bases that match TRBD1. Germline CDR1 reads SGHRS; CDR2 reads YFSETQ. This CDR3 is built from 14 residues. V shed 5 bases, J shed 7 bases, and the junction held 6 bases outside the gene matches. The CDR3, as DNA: TGCGCCAGCAGTCGGACAGGGGCCGACGGGGAGCTGTTTTTT. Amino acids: CASSRTGADGELFF. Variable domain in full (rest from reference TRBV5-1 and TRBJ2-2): KAGVTQTPRYLIKTRGQQVTLSCSPISGHRSVSWYQQTPGQGLQFLFEYFSETQRNKGNFPGRFSGRQFSNSRSEMNVSTLELGDSALYLCASSRTGADGELFFGEGSRLTVL.